This T cell receptor beta chain was sequenced for a study of T cells in Graves' hyperthyroidism and ophthalmopathy. V was clipped by 6 bases and J by 4 bases, with 18 bases between them. The CDR3 length is 15 residues. Germline loops: CDR1 SGHVS, CDR2 FQNEAQ. RNA transcripts provided the source from which TCR beta CDR3 regions were amplified. When the TCR CDR3 underwent first-round RT-PCR, the HTBI primer set was used. MiXCR was run by TCRdb on the multiplex PCR reads, yielding one entry per CDR3 protein. This sample has roughly 500,000 distinct CDR3 sequences, with approximately 44% found just once. The specimen was peripheral blood or thyroid tissue (not recorded which). V is TRBV7-8 and J is TRBJ2-5; D gene uncertain. The source of this sequence is an adult woman with Graves' disease, either hyperthyroidism or ophthalmopathy (not recorded which). CDR3 sequence: CASSSVLSDGETQYF. CDR3 nucleotides: TGTGCCAGCAGTTCTGTTCTAAGCGATGGAGAGACCCAGTACTTC.